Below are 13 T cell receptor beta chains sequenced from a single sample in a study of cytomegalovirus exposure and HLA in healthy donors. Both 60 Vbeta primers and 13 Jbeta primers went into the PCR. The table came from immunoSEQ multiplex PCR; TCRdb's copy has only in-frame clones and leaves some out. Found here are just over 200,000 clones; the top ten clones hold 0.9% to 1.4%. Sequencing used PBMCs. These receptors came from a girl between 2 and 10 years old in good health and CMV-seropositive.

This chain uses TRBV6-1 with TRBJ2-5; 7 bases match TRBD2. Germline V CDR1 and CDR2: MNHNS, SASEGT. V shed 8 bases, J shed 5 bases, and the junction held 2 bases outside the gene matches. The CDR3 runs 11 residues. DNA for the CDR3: TGTGCCAGCGCGGGGGTGGAGACCCAGTACTTC. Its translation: CASAGVETQYF.

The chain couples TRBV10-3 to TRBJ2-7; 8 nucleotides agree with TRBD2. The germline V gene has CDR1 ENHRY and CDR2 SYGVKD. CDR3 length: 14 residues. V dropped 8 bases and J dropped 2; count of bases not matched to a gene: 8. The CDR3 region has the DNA TGTGCCATCGGCGTTACGGGAGGGCCCTACGAGCAGTACTTC. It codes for CAIGVTGGPYEQYF.

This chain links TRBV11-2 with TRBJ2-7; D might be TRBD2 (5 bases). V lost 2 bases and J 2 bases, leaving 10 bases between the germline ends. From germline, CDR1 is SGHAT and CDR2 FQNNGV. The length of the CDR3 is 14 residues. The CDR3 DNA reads TGTGCCAGCAGCTTAACTAGTTTTGCCTACGAGCAGTACTTC. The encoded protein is CASSLTSFAYEQYF.

CDR3 residues: CATSGGIGYTF. The DNA for the CDR3 is TGTGCCACATCCGGGGGTATTGGCTACACCTTC. The rearrangement links TRBV6-1 to TRBJ1-2; maybe TRBD1 (5 bases). The length of the CDR3 is 11 residues. CDR1 is MNHNS and CDR2 is SASEGT in the germline V gene. The V and J ends lost 10 bases and 7 bases respectively, with 13 bases between them.

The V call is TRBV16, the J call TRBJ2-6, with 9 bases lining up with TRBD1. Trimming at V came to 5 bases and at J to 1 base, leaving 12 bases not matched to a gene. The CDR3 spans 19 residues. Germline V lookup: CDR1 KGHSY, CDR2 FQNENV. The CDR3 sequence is CASSRLPGTGWSGANVLTF. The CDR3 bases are TGTGCCAGCAGCAGACTTCCCGGGACAGGGTGGTCTGGGGCCAACGTCCTGACTTTC.

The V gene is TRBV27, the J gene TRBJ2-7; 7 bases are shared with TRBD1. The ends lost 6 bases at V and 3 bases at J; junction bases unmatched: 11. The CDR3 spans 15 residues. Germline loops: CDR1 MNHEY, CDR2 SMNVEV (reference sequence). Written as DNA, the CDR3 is TGTGCCAGCAGCCAGACCCAGGGGGATCGCTACGAGCAGTACTTC. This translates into CASSQTQGDRYEQYF.

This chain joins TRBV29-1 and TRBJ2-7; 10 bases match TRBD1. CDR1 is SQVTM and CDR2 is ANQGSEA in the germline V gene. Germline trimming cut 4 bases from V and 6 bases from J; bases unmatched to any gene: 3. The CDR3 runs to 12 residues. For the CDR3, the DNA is TGCAGCGTTGGACAGGGGGCCTCCGAGCAGTACTTC. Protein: CSVGQGASEQYF.

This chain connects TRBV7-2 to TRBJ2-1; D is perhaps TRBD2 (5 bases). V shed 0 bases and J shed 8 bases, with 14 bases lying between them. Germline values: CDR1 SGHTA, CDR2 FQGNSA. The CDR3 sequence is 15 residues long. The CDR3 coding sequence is TGTGCCAGCAGCTTAGCGCCGGATAGCGTAGATGAGCAGTTCTTC. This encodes CASSLAPDSVDEQFF.

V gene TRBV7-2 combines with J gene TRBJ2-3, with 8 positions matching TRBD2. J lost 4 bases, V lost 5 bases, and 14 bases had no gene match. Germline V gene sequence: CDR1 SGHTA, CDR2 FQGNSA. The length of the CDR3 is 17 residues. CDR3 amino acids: CASSPTRGGRSADTQYF. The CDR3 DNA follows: TGTGCCAGCAGCCCGACTCGGGGGGGCCGCAGCGCAGATACGCAGTATTTT.

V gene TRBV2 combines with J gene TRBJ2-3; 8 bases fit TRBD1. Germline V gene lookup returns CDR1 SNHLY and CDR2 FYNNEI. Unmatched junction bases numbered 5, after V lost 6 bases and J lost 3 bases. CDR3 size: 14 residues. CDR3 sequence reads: CASRKDRVTDTQYF. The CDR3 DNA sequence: TGTGCCAGCAGGAAGGACAGGGTGACAGATACGCAGTATTTT. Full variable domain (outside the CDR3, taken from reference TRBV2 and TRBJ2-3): EPEVTQTPSHQVTQMGQEVILRCVPISNHLYFYWYRQILGQKVEFLVSFYNNEISEKSEIFDDQFSVERPDGSNFTLKIRSTKLEDSAMYFCASRKDRVTDTQYFGPGTRLTVL.

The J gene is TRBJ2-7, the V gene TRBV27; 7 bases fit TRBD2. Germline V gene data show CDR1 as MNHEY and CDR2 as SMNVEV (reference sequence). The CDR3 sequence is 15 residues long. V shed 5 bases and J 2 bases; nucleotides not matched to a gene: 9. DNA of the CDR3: TGTGCCAGCAGTATTACGGTCGGGAGGACCTACGAGCAGTACTTC. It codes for CASSITVGRTYEQYF.

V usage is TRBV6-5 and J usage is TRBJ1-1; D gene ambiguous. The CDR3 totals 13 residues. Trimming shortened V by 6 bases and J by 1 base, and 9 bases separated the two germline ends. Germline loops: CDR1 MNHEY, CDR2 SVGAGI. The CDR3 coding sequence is TGTGCCAGCAGAGAAGCGACGAACACTGAAGCTTTCTTT. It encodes CASREATNTEAFF.

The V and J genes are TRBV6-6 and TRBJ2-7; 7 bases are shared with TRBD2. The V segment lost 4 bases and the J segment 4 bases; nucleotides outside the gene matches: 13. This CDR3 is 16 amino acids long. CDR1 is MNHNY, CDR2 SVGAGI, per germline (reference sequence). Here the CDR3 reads CASSSTSSAPRYEQYF. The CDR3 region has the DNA TGTGCCAGCAGTTCGACTAGCTCAGCCCCCCGGTACGAGCAGTACTTC.